These 18 T cell receptor beta chains were sequenced from one sample in a study of blood T cell repertoires in COVID-19. Here immunoSEQ multiplex PCR was the method, and the copy in TCRdb shows in-frame clones only, minus some. The sample consists of about 470,000 clones, roughly 87% of them appearing once. Sequencing was carried out using PBMCs or T cells enriched from blood (not recorded which). These receptors were obtained from a woman aged 18-35 years who had recovered from COVID-19.

The chain has TRBV19 and TRBJ1-6, with 12 bases lining up with TRBD1. Per the germline V gene, CDR1 is LNHDA and CDR2 is SQIVND (reference sequence). Trimming removed 11 bases from V and 4 bases from J; junction bases left unmatched: 15. The CDR3 is 18 amino acids. CDR3 amino acids: CAPPNGTGGAGYNSPLHF. In DNA form, the CDR3 reads TGTGCCCCACCAAATGGGACAGGGGGCGCCGGGTATAATTCACCCCTCCACTTT.

The chain is built from TRBV3-1 (or the pseudogene TRBV3-2) and TRBJ2-1; D gene unclear. Between the trimmed V and J ends, which lost 2 bases and 6 bases, there was a span of 8 bases. Germline assignment: CDR1 LGHDT and CDR2 YNNKEL (reference sequence). CDR3 length: 13 amino acids. CDR3 coding DNA: TGTGCCAGCAGCCAATCGGAGCGCAATGAGCAGTTCTTC. Translating gives CASSQSERNEQFF.

The chain links TRBV30 to TRBJ2-1, with D perhaps TRBD2 (5 bases). V lost 5 bases, J lost 15 bases, and 17 bases lay in between. The CDR3 runs 11 residues. Germline V gives CDR1 GTSNPN, CDR2 SVGIG (reference sequence). This CDR3 is CAWLTVTEGFF. The CDR3, as DNA: TGTGCCTGGTTGACTGTAACCGAGGGGTTCTTC.

V and J are TRBV19 and TRBJ1-5; a possible D gene is TRBD1 (6 bases). Trimming removed 4 bases at V and 4 bases at J, with 11 bases between. Per the germline V gene, CDR1 is LNHDA and CDR2 is SQIVND (reference sequence). There are 14 residues in the CDR3. CDR3 in DNA: TGTGCCAGTAGTACACAGGGTCGTAATCAGCCCCAGCATTTT. Its translation is CASSTQGRNQPQHF.

Regarding this clone: The same CDR3 can be traced to other DNA sequences in this sample. The gene calls are TRBV10-1 and TRBJ2-3; 12 bases are shared with TRBD2. V shed 6 bases, J shed 0 bases, and the junction held 1 base outside the gene matches. This CDR3 spans 15 amino acids. Germline CDR1 WNHNN, CDR2 SYGVQD (reference sequence). The CDR3 region has the DNA TGCGCCAGCAGCGGGACTAGCGGGAGCACAGATACGCAGTATTTT. Translated, it gives CASSGTSGSTDTQYF.

The chain carries TRBV5-1 and TRBJ1-2, with 10 bases identical to TRBD1. Germline loops: CDR1 SGHRS, CDR2 YFSETQ. V was clipped by 4 bases and J by 0 bases; unmatched bases: 6. CDR3 length: 16 amino acids. CDR3 in amino acids: CASSRTGGPANYGYTF. CDR3 DNA: TGCGCCAGCAGCCGGACAGGGGGACCCGCTAACTATGGCTACACCTTC.

The rearrangement joins TRBV10-3 to TRBJ1-1; a weak D match, TRBD1 (6 bases). V was clipped by 0 bases and J by 5 bases, with 13 bases between them. The CDR3 spans 15 residues. Germline assignment: CDR1 ENHRY and CDR2 SYGVKD. The DNA of the CDR3 is TGTGCCATCAGTGAGTCGACTGAGGGGGGGACTGAAGCTTTCTTT. Translating gives CAISESTEGGTEAFF.

CDR3 nucleotides: TGTGCCAGCTCACAATCGCAGACTAGCGCCACTCTATACAATGAGCAGTTCTTC. As protein: CASSQSQTSATLYNEQFF. The chain carries TRBV18 and TRBJ2-1; 8 bases line up with TRBD2. Germline CDR1 KGHSH, CDR2 LQKENI. The V gene end was trimmed by 4 bases and the J gene end by 4 bases; junction bases not matched to a gene: 15. This CDR3 spans 18 amino acids.

The chain is built from TRBV4-2 and TRBJ2-1; the D gene is possibly TRBD1 (7 bases). The CDR3 has 17 residues. Germline V gene data show CDR1 as LGHNA and CDR2 as YNFKEQ. Trimming took 2 bases from V and 0 from J, leaving 14 bases between them. The CDR3 nucleotides read TGTGCCAGCAGCCAAAGGGGGCGGGGAAGCTCCTACAATGAGCAGTTCTTC. This codes for CASSQRGRGSSYNEQFF.

This rearrangement joins TRBV28 to TRBJ2-7; D is perhaps TRBD1 (6 bases). Germline V gene lookup returns CDR1 MDHEN and CDR2 SYDVKM. V lost 7 bases and J lost 2, with 21 bases in between. The CDR3 consists of 16 residues. The CDR3 is CASTPLEGGGTYEQYF. The CDR3 nucleotides are TGTGCCAGCACCCCTCTCGAGGGTGGGGGCACCTACGAGCAGTACTTC.

In this sample, this clone turned up once. The V call is TRBV19, the J call TRBJ2-2; a possible D gene is TRBD1 (5 bases). With 3 bases removed from V and 4 bases from J, the gap between germline ends came to 9 bases. The germline gives CDR1 LNHDA, CDR2 SQIVND (reference sequence). The CDR3 covers 14 residues. CDR3 sequence: CASSITGSTGELFF. CDR3 DNA sequence: TGTGCCAGTAGTATTACAGGTAGCACCGGGGAGCTGTTTTTT.

This rearrangement joins TRBV7-2 to TRBJ1-6; 7 positions match TRBD1. CDR1 and CDR2 (germline): SGHTA, FQGNSA. The length of the CDR3 is 19 residues. Trimming cost V 0 bases and J 1 base; bases outside gene matches: 9. The CDR3, as DNA: TGTGCCAGCAGCTTAGCGCTTACAGGGGTCGTTTCCTATAATTCACCCCTCCACTTT. It codes for CASSLALTGVVSYNSPLHF. Based on the CDR3 plus reference TRBV7-2 and TRBJ1-6, the full variable domain is GAGVSQSPSNKVTEKGKDVELRCDPISGHTALYWYRQSLGQGLEFLIYFQGNSAPDKSGLPSDRFSAERTGGSVSTLTIQRTQQEDSAVYLCASSLALTGVVSYNSPLHFGNGTRLTVT.

This chain uses TRBV5-1 with TRBJ2-5; tentatively, D is TRBD2 (6 bases). This CDR3 spans 15 amino acids. V lost 2 bases and J lost 6, with 17 bases in between. From germline, CDR1 is SGHRS and CDR2 YFSETQ. This CDR3 is CASSLGGGDGQTQYF. DNA of the CDR3: TGCGCCAGCAGCTTAGGAGGCGGGGACGGGCAGACCCAGTACTTC.

The chain uses TRBV5-1 and TRBJ1-1; D gene ambiguous. Trimming stripped 3 bases from V and 1 base from J, with 7 bases between. This CDR3 has 13 amino acids. Germline loops: CDR1 SGHRS, CDR2 YFSETQ. CDR3 loop: CASSYTGNTEAFF. CDR3 sequence (DNA): TGCGCCAGCAGCTACACGGGGAACACTGAAGCTTTCTTT.

V usage is TRBV27 and J usage is TRBJ2-4, with 7 nucleotides matching TRBD1. The CDR3 consists of 19 residues. CDR1 is MNHEY, CDR2 SMNVEV, per germline (reference sequence). J gave up 3 bases and V 6 bases, and 20 bases lay outside the gene matches. The CDR3 sequence: CASRCPATGKGWDKNIQYF. In nucleotides, the CDR3 is TGTGCCAGCAGGTGTCCCGCGACAGGGAAAGGTTGGGACAAAAACATTCAGTACTTC.

CDR3 in DNA: TGTGCCAGCAGCTCGAATGGGGAGGGTTACCAGCCCCAGCATTTT. The encoded protein is CASSSNGEGYQPQHF. The chain uses TRBV9 and TRBJ1-5; D uncertain. The germline V gene encodes CDR1 SGDLS and CDR2 YYNGEE. This CDR3 comprises 15 residues. Trimming removed 4 bases at V and 7 bases at J, with 18 bases between. The whole variable domain, filled in from reference TRBV9 and TRBJ1-5, reads DSGVTQTPKHLITATGQRVTLRCSPRSGDLSVYWYQQSLDQGLQFLIQYYNGEERAKGNILERFSAQQFPDLHSELNLSSLELGDSALYFCASSSNGEGYQPQHFGDGTRLSIL.

The genes are TRBV5-1 and TRBJ1-1, with D unresolved. There are 14 residues in the CDR3. CDR1 is SGHRS, CDR2 YFSETQ, per germline. V shed 1 base and J shed 5 bases, with 12 bases lying between them. CDR3 bases: TGCGCCAGCAGCTTGTACGGGGAAAAAACTGAAGCTTTCTTT. Its translation is CASSLYGEKTEAFF.

The genes are TRBV4-1 and TRBJ1-4, with 9 bases lining up with TRBD1. This CDR3 contains 16 residues. Germline CDR1 reads MGHRA; CDR2 reads YSYEKL. V was clipped by 2 bases and J by 10 bases; unmatched bases: 11. The CDR3: CASSQLTGGISLKLFF. CDR3 bases: TGCGCCAGCAGCCAACTTACAGGGGGCATATCGTTAAAACTGTTTTTT.